This TCR beta chain was captured in a study of early T cells in non-severe SARS-CoV-2 infection. TCRdb processed the 5' RACE reads anew with MiXCR; each CDR3 protein has one entry. The sample holds under 90,000 distinct CDR3 sequences, 14% seen once. The CDR3 is 13 amino acids. V was cut by 3 bases and J by 7 bases, with 9 bases left in between. The germline V gene has CDR1 MRHNA and CDR2 SNTAGT. The sequence was obtained from an adult who was a healthcare worker with PCR-confirmed SARS-CoV-2 infection or an uninfected control (not recorded which). The J gene is TRBJ2-2, the V gene TRBV6-4; D remains unclear. Source material: whole blood. The CDR3 sequence is CASSERQYGELFF. CDR3 DNA sequence: TGTGCCAGCAGTGAAAGGCAGTACGGGGAGCTGTTTTTT.